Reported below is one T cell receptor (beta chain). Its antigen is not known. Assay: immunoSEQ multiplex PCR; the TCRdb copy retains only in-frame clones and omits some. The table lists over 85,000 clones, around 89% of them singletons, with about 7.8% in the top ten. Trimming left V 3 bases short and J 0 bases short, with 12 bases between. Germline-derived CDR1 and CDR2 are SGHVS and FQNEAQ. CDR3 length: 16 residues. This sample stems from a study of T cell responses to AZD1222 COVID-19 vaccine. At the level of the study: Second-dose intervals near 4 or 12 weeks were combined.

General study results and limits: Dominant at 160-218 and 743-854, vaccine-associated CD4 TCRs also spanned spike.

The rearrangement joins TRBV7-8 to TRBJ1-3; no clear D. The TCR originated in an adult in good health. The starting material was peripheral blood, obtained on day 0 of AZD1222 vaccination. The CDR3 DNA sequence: TGTGCCAGCAGCTTGACCTTGATCAGCTCTGGAAACACCATATATTTT. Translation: CASSLTLISSGNTIYF.